This TCR beta chain was found in a study of shared clonotypes between healthy human individuals. Study summary: Donors had three CD4 naive, three CD4 memory, two CD8 naive and one CD8 memory plate apiece. General study results and limits: Naive subsets typically showed greater estimated richness than memory subsets.

This clone was counted only a few times. Its antigen is not identified. V was clipped by 8 bases and J by 1 base, with 8 bases between them. Germline-derived CDR1 and CDR2 are MNHEY and SMNVEV (reference sequence). The CDR3 runs to 12 residues. DNA at 200 ng, 25,000 to 35,000 T cell genomes, went into sorted-subset replicate PCRs. Profiled with immunoSEQ multiplex PCR; TCRdb holds only in-frame clones, not every one. This table has millions of clones, roughly 92% appearing once. V usage is TRBV27 and J usage is TRBJ1-1, with D unresolved. Specimen: naive CD4+ T cells sorted from blood. The subset: CD45RA+ positively selected. This TCR was sampled from a man aged 18 to 30 in good health. CDR3 coding DNA: TGTGCCAGCGGCCAGAAGAACACTGAAGCTTTCTTT. Translated: CASGQKNTEAFF.